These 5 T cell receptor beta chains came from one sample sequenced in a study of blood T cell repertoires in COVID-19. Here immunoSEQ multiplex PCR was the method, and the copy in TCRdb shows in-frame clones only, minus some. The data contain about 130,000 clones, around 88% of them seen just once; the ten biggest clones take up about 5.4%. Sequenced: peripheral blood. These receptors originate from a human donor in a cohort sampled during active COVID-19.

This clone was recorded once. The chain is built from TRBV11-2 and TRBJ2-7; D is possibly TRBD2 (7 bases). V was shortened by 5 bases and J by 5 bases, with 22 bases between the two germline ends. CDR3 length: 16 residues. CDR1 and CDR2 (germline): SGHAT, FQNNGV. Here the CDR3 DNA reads TGTGCCAGCAGCCCCCAAGGGGGGGTGAGGGTCCACGAGCAGTACTTC. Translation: CASSPQGGVRVHEQYF. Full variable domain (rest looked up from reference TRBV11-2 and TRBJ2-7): EAGVAQSPRYKIIEKRQSVAFWCNPISGHATLYWYQQILGQGPKLLIQFQNNGVVDDSQLPKDRFSAERLKGVDSTLKIQPAKLEDSAVYLCASSPQGGVRVHEQYFGPGTRLTVT.

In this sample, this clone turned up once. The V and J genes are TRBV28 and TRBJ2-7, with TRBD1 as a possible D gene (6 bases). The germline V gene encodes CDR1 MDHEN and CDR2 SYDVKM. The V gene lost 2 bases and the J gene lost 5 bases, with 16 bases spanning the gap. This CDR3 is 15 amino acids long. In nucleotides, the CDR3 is TGTGCCAGCAGTTTAGCCCAGGGGTTTATCCACGAGCAGTACTTC. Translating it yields CASSLAQGFIHEQYF.

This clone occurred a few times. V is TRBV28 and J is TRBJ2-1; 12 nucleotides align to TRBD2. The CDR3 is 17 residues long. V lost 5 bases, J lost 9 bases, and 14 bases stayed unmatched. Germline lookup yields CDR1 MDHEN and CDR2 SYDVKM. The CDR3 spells CASSPPARLAGVSEQFF. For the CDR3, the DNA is TGTGCCAGCAGTCCCCCCGCTCGACTAGCGGGAGTTTCTGAGCAGTTCTTC.

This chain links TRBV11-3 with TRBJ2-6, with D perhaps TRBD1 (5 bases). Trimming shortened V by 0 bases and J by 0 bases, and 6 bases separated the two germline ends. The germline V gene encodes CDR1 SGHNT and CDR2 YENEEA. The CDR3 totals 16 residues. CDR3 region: CASSLDGASGANVLTF. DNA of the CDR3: TGTGCCAGCAGCTTAGATGGGGCCTCTGGGGCCAACGTCCTGACTTTC.

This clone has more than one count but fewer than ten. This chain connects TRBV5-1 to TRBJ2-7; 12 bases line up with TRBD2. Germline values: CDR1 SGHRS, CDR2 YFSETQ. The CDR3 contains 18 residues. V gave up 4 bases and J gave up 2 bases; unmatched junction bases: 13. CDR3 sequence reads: CASSGIGLAGYGTYEQYF. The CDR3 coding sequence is TGCGCCAGCAGCGGAATAGGACTAGCGGGATATGGAACCTACGAGCAGTACTTC.